A single sample is the source of the 17 T cell receptor beta chains below, sequenced in a study of regulatory T cells in long-lasting Graves disease. As to time point: persistent/refractory GD, antithyroid drugs over 5 years with positive TRAb. From PBMCs, RNA was extracted and then used to make the TCR library. HTBI primers from iRepertoire and Arm-PCR of CDR3 regions yielded the TCR beta libraries. TCRdb re-derived calls from the multiplex PCR reads in MiXCR, one entry per CDR3 protein. This sample carries a few hundred thousand distinct CDR3 sequences, around 20% of them seen once, and the ten largest clones take about 26%. Sequences were derived from peripheral blood mononuclear cells (PBMCs), sampled when the disease was refractory, from a patient treated with antithyroid drugs. The receptors were gathered from a female donor with Graves disease.

This clonotype was detected only a few times. The chain uses TRBV7-2 and TRBJ2-2; TRBD2 aligns across 12 bases. Trimming took 3 bases from V and 6 from J; bases not matched to a gene: 5. Germline V gene sequence: CDR1 SGHTA, CDR2 FQGNSA. This CDR3 is built from 16 residues. The CDR3: CASSLKTSGSPGELFF. In DNA form, the CDR3 reads TGTGCCAGCAGCTTGAAGACTAGCGGGAGCCCCGGGGAGCTGTTTTTT.

The gene calls are TRBV20-1 and TRBJ2-7; D is ambiguous. This CDR3 is 13 amino acids long. Trimming shortened V by 1 base and J by 1 base, and 8 bases separated the two germline ends. CDR1 and CDR2 from the germline V gene are DFQATT and SNEGSKA (reference sequence). CDR3 residues: CSARGPTSYEQYF. The CDR3 nucleotides are TGCAGTGCTAGAGGCCCGACTTCCTACGAGCAGTACTTC.

The chain combines TRBV20-1 with TRBJ2-5, with D unclear. The V gene's germline CDR1 is DFQATT and CDR2 SNEGSKA (reference sequence). CDR3 length equals 14 residues. V gave up 1 base and J gave up 5 bases, with 14 bases separating them. The CDR3 region is CSARGQSGVETQYF. For the CDR3, the DNA is TGCAGTGCTAGAGGCCAGTCCGGCGTGGAGACCCAGTACTTC.

The chain links TRBV7-9 to TRBJ2-7; 11 bases align to TRBD2. Germline loops: CDR1 SEHNR, CDR2 FQNEAQ (reference sequence). V gave up 2 bases and J gave up 3 bases; unmatched junction bases: 3. The CDR3 is 15 residues long. The CDR3 protein is CASSLIAGGLYEQYF. Written as DNA, the CDR3 is TGTGCCAGCAGCTTAATAGCGGGAGGGCTCTACGAGCAGTACTTC.

The V gene is TRBV11-2, the J gene TRBJ2-3; 7 bases agree with TRBD2. Germline V lookup: CDR1 SGHAT, CDR2 FQNNGV. The CDR3 runs 16 residues. Trimming at V came to 4 bases and at J to 0 bases, leaving 7 bases not matched to a gene. The CDR3 sequence is CASSYLAGTSTDTQYF. The DNA for the CDR3 is TGTGCCAGCAGCTACTTAGCGGGCACAAGCACAGATACGCAGTATTTT.

V usage is TRBV7-2 and J usage is TRBJ2-7; 13 bases map to TRBD2. Germline-derived CDR1 and CDR2 are SGHTA and FQGNSA. The V and J ends lost 1 base and 6 bases, in that order; junction bases with no gene match: 6. The CDR3 is 16 residues long. The DNA of the CDR3 is TGTGCCAGCAGCTTAGATGGGACTAGCGGGAACGGCGAGCAGTACTTC. This encodes CASSLDGTSGNGEQYF.

The chain recombines TRBV4-1 with TRBJ1-1, with 12 bases lining up with TRBD1. V trimming: 1 base; J trimming: 3 bases; junction bases outside the gene matches: 6. This CDR3 is built from 17 residues. Germline V gene data show CDR1 as MGHRA and CDR2 as YSYEKL. The DNA for the CDR3 is TGCGCCAGCAGCCAAGTCATCCGGGACAGGGGGCACACTGAAGCTTTCTTT. Amino acid sequence: CASSQVIRDRGHTEAFF.

Remarks on this clonotype: A much larger clone lies one base from this, so it may be a read error. This sequence joins TRBV9 and TRBJ2-7; TRBD1 or TRBD2 may be the D gene (5 bases each). This CDR3 contains 13 residues. Germline CDR1 and CDR2: SGDLS and YYNGEE. V dropped 0 bases and J dropped 3 bases, with 7 bases sitting between them. In DNA, the CDR3 is TGTGCCAGCAGCGTAGGGGACGGCTACGAGCAGTACTTC. It yields the protein CASSVGDGYEQYF.

A remark on this clonotype: This may be a read error: a much more frequent sequence differs by one nucleotide. This likely comes from a read error, as the CDR3 has no conserved phenylalanine or tryptophan at its end. The rearrangement links TRBV28 to TRBJ2-7; perhaps TRBD1 as D (5 bases). The V gene lost 6 bases and the J gene lost 0 bases, with 18 bases spanning the gap. Looked up from germline, CDR1 is MDHEN and CDR2 is SYDVKM. The CDR3 is made up of 16 amino acids. The CDR3 region is CASSLTQGLFSYEQYL. DNA for the CDR3: TGTGCCAGCAGCCTAACTCAGGGTCTATTCTCCTACGAGCAGTACCTC.

Many counts were recorded for this clonotype. This sequence joins TRBV28 and TRBJ2-6; possibly TRBD2 for D (5 bases). The CDR3 length is 15 residues. V lost 4 bases, J lost 2 bases, and 9 bases lay in between. Germline values: CDR1 MDHEN, CDR2 SYDVKM. DNA for the CDR3: TGTGCCAGCAGTTCCGGGGTTACTGGGGCCAACGTCCTGACTTTC. Protein sequence: CASSSGVTGANVLTF.

The gene calls are TRBV27 and TRBJ2-7, with 8 bases that match TRBD1. V shed 0 bases and J 2 bases; nucleotides not matched to a gene: 6. Germline loops: CDR1 MNHEY, CDR2 SMNVEV (reference sequence). The CDR3 length is 16 residues. The DNA of the CDR3 is TGTGCCAGCAGTTTATCGGGACCAGGGGGCGCCTACGAGCAGTACTTC. The encoded protein is CASSLSGPGGAYEQYF.

The chain uses TRBV3-1 and TRBJ2-2; 7 bases are shared with TRBD1. Germline values: CDR1 LGHDT, CDR2 YNNKEL (reference sequence). V lost 5 bases to trimming and J lost 0 bases; unmatched junction nucleotides: 9. The CDR3 has 17 residues. The CDR3 sequence is CASSTRTGGPNTGELFF. The CDR3 bases are TGTGCCAGCAGCACCCGGACAGGAGGTCCGAACACCGGGGAGCTGTTTTTT.

This clonotype was detected only a few times. The rearrangement joins TRBV20-1 to TRBJ2-7, with 9 bases identical to TRBD2. This CDR3 region has 16 residues. V trimming: 1 base; J trimming: 6 bases; junction bases outside the gene matches: 13. Germline V gene data show CDR1 as DFQATT and CDR2 as SNEGSKA (reference sequence). The CDR3 is CSARAQWGLASSEQYF. The CDR3, as DNA: TGCAGTGCTAGAGCCCAGTGGGGACTAGCAAGCTCCGAGCAGTACTTC.

Details on this clonotype: This clone may be a read error of a much larger clone one base away. The chain links TRBV25-1 to TRBJ2-5; D tentatively fits TRBD1 or TRBD2 (5 bases each). This CDR3 region has 14 residues. Trimming removed 1 base at V and 3 bases at J, with 9 bases between. Germline loops: CDR1 MGHDK, CDR2 SYGVNS. CDR3 in amino acids: CASSESGGKETQYF. Written as DNA, the CDR3 is TGTGCCAGCAGTGAATCTGGGGGAAAAGAGACCCAGTACTTC.

This clonotype has a count of ten or more. V usage is TRBV5-1 and J usage is TRBJ1-2, with TRBD1 identical over 8 bases. Germline V gene lookup returns CDR1 SGHRS and CDR2 YFSETQ. The length of the CDR3 is 14 residues. The V and J ends lost 4 bases and 2 bases, in that order; junction bases with no gene match: 4. The CDR3 reads CASSRTGTNYGYTF. The CDR3 DNA reads as TGCGCCAGCAGCCGGACAGGGACCAACTATGGCTACACCTTC.

CDR3 bases: TGTGCCACCACATCTCGCCTCCTTAGCGGGAACACCGGGGAGCTGTTTTTT. This encodes CATTSRLLSGNTGELFF. J is TRBJ2-2 and V is TRBV10-3; D perhaps matches TRBD2 (6 bases). From germline, CDR1 is ENHRY and CDR2 SYGVKD. The CDR3 is 17 residues long. Trimming took off 10 bases at V and 1 base at J, with 22 bases between the two ends.

This clonotype has ten or more counts. Written as DNA, the CDR3 is TGTGCCAGCAGGCCTGACAGGGGTAATCAGCCCCAGCATTTT. It is translated as CASRPDRGNQPQHF. This rearrangement joins TRBV6-1 to TRBJ1-5; 8 positions agree with TRBD1. From germline, CDR1 is MNHNS and CDR2 SASEGT. The CDR3 contains 14 residues. The ends lost 6 bases at V and 4 bases at J; junction bases unmatched: 5.